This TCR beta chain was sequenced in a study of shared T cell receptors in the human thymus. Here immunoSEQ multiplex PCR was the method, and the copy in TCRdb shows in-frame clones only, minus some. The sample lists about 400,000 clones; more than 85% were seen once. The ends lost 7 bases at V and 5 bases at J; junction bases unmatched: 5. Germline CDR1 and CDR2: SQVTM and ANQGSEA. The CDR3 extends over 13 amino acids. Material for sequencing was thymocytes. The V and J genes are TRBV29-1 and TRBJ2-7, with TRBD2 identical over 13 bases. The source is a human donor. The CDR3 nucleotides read TGCAGCGCCGGACTAGCGGGAGTCCACGAGCAGTACTTC. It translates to CSAGLAGVHEQYF.